This T cell receptor beta chain was captured by sequencing in a study of regulatory T cells in long-lasting Graves disease (dated by TCRdb to 2020 to 2023). Turning to the overall study: Persistent Graves' disease was defined as persistently positive TSH receptor autoantibodies together with antithyroid drug treatment for over 5 years. A total of some 35 samples underwent TCR sequencing, from about 13 patients with persistent Graves' disease and 20 or so patients with newly diagnosed Graves' disease. Persistent Graves' disease patients were compared with newly diagnosed Graves' disease patients by peripheral blood TCR sequencing and RNA sequencing. The study took place in China and was registered as a clinical trial. Persistent Graves' disease patients in the clinical cohort had taken antithyroid drugs for roughly 10 years on average.

This specimen's time point label, interpreted: persistent/refractory GD, antithyroid drugs over 5 years with positive TRAb. RNA was extracted from PBMCs in TRIzol for both TCR sequencing and RNA sequencing. The diagnosis of Graves' disease was made according to American Thyroid Association guidelines. The patients came from an endocrinology department in Xi'an, China. From each patient, roughly 9 milliliters of peripheral blood was collected into an EDTA anticoagulant tube. PBMCs were isolated by Ficoll Paque Plus density gradient separation without further T cell sorting. An Agilent 2100 Bioanalyzer and agarose gel were used to assess RNA quality, and a NanoDrop 2000 was used to measure RNA concentration. This clonotype was counted a few times. There is no known antigen for this receptor. Per-base quality was not reported, and no clone a single base away is much larger than it. The method was multiplex PCR. Data came from an Illumina HiSeq 4000. CDR3 regions were amplified by Arm-PCR with iRepertoire HTBI primers to construct TCR beta libraries. Before sequencing, the PCR products went through gel purification. For the original study's pipeline: Gene usage analysis of CDR3 amino acid clonotypes used the approximately 62 TRBV and more than 13 TRBJ segments found across samples. COPE and FqMerger were used to merge the filtered high-quality paired reads into contigs. BLAST was used to align contigs to IMGT TRBV, TRBD and TRBJ reference genes, and CDR3 was defined according to IMGT. Any clonotype with a frequency above 0.1% was counted as a highly expanded clone. Shannon entropy served as the measure of repertoire diversity, while the Gini coefficient captured V-J evenness. Public clonotypes were defined as clonotypes shared by more than one individual. TCRdb reworked the public reads: Q25 trimming with fastp, MiXCR clone assembly, productive beta chains retained. For every CDR3 protein sequence, its rows merge into one entry that carries the most common genes and DNA. The V and J calls, along with clone size, are taken from TCRdb and not from the paper's own processing. The table for this sample lists 600,000 to 800,000 distinct CDR3 sequences; approximately 31% of them were counted only once. The ten most abundant clones make up about 40% of the sample.

The CDR3 spans 14 residues, from the cysteine through the phenylalanine. The only DNA kept is the CDR3, 42 bases in frame from the first base. Sequences SNHLY (CDR1) and FYNNEI (CDR2) are obtained from the germline V gene. V loses 7 bases, J loses 8 bases, and the germline ends lie 17 bases apart. Findings and caveats that apply to the study as a whole: Because the primary lesion, thyroid tissue, could not be accessed, the study looked at peripheral blood alone. Sequencing and analysis were restricted to the TCR beta chain. Patients with persistent disease shared more public clonotypes (about 2,500) than newly diagnosed patients did (approximately 970). Persistent Graves' disease patients showed lower TCR Shannon entropy and fewer highly expanded clones than newly diagnosed patients, suggesting clonal expansion. The authors noted that the small sample size was a limitation that may lower accuracy. Preferential use of TRBV28, TRBJ1-2 and TRBJ2-5 was observed in persistent disease, whereas TRBV20-1 and TRBJ2-1 were favored in newly diagnosed disease.

The source material was peripheral blood mononuclear cells (PBMCs), sampled when the disease was refractory, from a patient treated with antithyroid drugs. The V and J genes are TRBV2 and TRBJ2-2; the D segment cannot be called with confidence. The sequence was collected from a female donor with Graves disease. The DNA sequence follows: TGTGCCAGCATACAGACTCAAGTGCTGGGGGAGCTGTTTTTT. It translates to CASIQTQVLGELFF.